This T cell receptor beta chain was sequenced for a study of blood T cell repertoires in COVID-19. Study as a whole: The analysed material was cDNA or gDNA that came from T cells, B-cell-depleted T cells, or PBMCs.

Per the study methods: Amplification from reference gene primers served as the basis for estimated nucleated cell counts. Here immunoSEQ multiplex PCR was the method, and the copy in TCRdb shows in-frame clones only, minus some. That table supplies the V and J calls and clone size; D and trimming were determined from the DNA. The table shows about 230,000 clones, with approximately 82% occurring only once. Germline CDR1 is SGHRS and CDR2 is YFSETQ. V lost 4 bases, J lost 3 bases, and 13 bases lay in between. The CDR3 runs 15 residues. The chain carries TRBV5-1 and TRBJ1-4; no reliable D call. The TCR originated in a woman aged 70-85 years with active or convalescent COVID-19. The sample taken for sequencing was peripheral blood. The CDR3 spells CASSPQVGANEKLFF. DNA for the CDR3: TGCGCCAGCAGCCCGCAGGTCGGGGCTAATGAAAAACTGTTTTTT.